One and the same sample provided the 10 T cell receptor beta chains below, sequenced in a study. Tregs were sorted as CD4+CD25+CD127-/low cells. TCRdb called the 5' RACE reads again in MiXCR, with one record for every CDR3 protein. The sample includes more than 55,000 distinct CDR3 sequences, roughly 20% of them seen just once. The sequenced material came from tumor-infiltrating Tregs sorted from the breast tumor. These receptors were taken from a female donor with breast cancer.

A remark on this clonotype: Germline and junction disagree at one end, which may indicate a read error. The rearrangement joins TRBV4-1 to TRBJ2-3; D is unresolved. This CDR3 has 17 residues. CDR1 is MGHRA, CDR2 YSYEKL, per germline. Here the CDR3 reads CASSHGFASPKTDTQYF. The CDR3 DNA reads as TGTGCCAGCAGCCACGGTTTTGCCTCCCCTAAGACAGATACGCAGTATTTT.

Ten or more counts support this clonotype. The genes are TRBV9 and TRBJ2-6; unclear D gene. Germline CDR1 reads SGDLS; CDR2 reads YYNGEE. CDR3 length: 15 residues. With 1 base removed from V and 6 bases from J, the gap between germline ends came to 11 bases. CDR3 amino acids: CASSVMSSSANVLTF. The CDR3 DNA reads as TGTGCCAGCAGCGTAATGTCGTCATCGGCCAACGTCCTGACTTTC.

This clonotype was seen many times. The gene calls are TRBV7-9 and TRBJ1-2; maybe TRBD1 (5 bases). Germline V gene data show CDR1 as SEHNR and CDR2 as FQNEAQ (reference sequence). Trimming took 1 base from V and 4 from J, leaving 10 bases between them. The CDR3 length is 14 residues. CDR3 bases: TGTGCCAGCAGCTTAGTGGGGGTTCGCTATGGCTACACCTTC. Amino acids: CASSLVGVRYGYTF.

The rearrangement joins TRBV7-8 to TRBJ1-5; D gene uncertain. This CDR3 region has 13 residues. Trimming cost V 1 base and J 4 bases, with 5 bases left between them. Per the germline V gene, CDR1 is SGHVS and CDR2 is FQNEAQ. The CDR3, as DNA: TGTGCCAGCAGCTTAGATCTAAATCAGCCCCAGCATTTT. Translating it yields CASSLDLNQPQHF.

The CDR3 DNA reads TGTGCCAGCAGCCCGACCCTAATGGGGTTTGAAAAACTGTTTTTT. This encodes CASSPTLMGFEKLFF. V is TRBV12-3 or TRBV12-4 and J is TRBJ1-4; no reliable D call. The CDR3 has 15 residues. Deletions cut 6 bases from V and 7 bases from J, with 18 bases between.

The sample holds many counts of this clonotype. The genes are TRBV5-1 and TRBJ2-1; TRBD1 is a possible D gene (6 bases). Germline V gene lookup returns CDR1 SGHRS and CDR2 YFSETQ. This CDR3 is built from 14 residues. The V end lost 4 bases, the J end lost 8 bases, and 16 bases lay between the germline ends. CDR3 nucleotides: TGCGCCAGCAGCCGATCACAGGGTTCCCATGAGCAGTTCTTC. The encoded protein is CASSRSQGSHEQFF. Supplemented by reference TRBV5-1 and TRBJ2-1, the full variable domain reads KAGVTQTPRYLIKTRGQQVTLSCSPISGHRSVSWYQQTPGQGLQFLFEYFSETQRNKGNFPGRFSGRQFSNSRSEMNVSTLELGDSALYLCASSRSQGSHEQFFGPGTRLTVL.

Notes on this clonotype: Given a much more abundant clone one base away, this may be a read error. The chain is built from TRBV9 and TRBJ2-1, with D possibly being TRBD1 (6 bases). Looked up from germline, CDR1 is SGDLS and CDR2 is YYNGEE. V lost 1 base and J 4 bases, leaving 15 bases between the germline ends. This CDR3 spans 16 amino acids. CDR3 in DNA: TGTGCCAGCAGCGTAACAGGGAGCATTTCTTACAATGAGCAGTTCTTC. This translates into CASSVTGSISYNEQFF.

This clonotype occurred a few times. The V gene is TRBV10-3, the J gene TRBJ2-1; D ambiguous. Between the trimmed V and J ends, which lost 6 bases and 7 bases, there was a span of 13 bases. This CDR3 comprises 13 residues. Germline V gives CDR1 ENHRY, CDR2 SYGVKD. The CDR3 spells CAIRGTHENEQFF. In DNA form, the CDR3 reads TGTGCCATCAGGGGAACCCACGAGAATGAGCAGTTCTTC.

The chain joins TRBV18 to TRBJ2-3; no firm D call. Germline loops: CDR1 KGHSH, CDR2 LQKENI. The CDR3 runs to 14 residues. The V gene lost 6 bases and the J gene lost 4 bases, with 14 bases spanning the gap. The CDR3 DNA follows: TGTGCCAGCTCGATCTATTCTTCGGCAGATACGCAGTATTTT. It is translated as CASSIYSSADTQYF.

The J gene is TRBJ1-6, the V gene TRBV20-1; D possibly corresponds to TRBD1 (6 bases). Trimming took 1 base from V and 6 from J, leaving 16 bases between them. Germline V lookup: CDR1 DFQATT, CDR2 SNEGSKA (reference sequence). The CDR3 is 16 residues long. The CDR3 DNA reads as TGCAGTGCTAGAGTTCGCGGGGGACAAACTAATTCACCCCTCCACTTT. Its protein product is CSARVRGGQTNSPLHF.